This T cell receptor (beta chain) stems from a study of identifying expanded T cells in peripheral blood. The sample holds a few counts of this clone. The sample contains more than one DNA sequence encoding this CDR3. Assay: immunoSEQ multiplex PCR; the TCRdb copy retains only in-frame clones and omits some. The table includes about 85,000 clones, more than 75% detected once. The V end lost 5 bases, the J end lost 1 base, and 12 bases lay between the germline ends. The CDR3 is made up of 15 amino acids. CDR1 and CDR2 (germline): SGHNT, YYREEE (reference sequence). The sample was blood. The receptor was isolated from a person between 18 and 75 years old in good health. V usage is TRBV5-4 and J usage is TRBJ2-2; TRBD1 or TRBD2 may be the D gene (5 bases each). CDR3 coding DNA: TGTGCCAGCAGTTCAGGGACGGTGAACACCGGGGAGCTGTTTTTT. This gives the protein CASSSGTVNTGELFF. Complete variable domain (other parts from reference TRBV5-4 and TRBJ2-2): ETGVTQSPTHLIKTRGQQVTLRCSSQSGHNTVSWYQQALGQGPQFIFQYYREEENGRGNFPPRFSGLQFPNYSSELNVNALELDDSALYLCASSSGTVNTGELFFGEGSRLTVL.